These T cell receptor beta chains were read from a single sample in a study of CD8 T cells in Susac syndrome. TCRdb ran MiXCR on the immunoSEQ multiplex PCR reads and lists one entry per CDR3 protein. Among 130,000 to 150,000 distinct CDR3 sequences, approximately 94% were seen once, and the ten largest hold around 0.08%. Sequencing was carried out using CD4+ T cells from PBMCs. These receptors all come from a human donor in good health. Both conserved end residues are part of each CDR3. The D gene is left open where the match is weak. Size is omitted from some rows. Given values are once, few, many or a class for expanded clones.

size,J,V,D,DNA,CDR3
-,TRBJ1-1,TRBV27,-,TGTGCCAACCTAGGGGGGGTGTGGACTGAAGCTTTCTTT,CANLGGVWTEAFF
-,TRBJ2-2,TRBV2,TRBD1,TGTGCCAGCAGGGGACAGTCGAACACCGGGGAGCTGTTTTTT,CASRGQSNTGELFF
-,TRBJ2-2,TRBV30,-,TGTGCCTGGAGCGGCGGGTACAGCACCGGGGAGCTGTTTTTT,CAWSGGYSTGELFF
-,TRBJ2-2,TRBV7-4,TRBD1,TGTGCCAGCACCTCGGACAGGGCTATCGGGGAGCTGTTTTTT,CASTSDRAIGELFF
-,TRBJ2-2,TRBV29-1,-,TGCAGCGTTGCTTGGACATCGAACACCGGGGAGCTGTTTTTT,CSVAWTSNTGELFF
-,TRBJ2-7,TRBV6-5,-,TGTGCCAGCACGGCGGGGAACGCCTACGAGCAGTACTTC,CASTAGNAYEQYF
-,TRBJ2-7,TRBV28,TRBD2,TGTGCCAGCAGTTTAGCGGGAGCGCCTTACGAGCAGTACTTC,CASSLAGAPYEQYF
-,TRBJ2-5,TRBV5-1,-,TGCGCCAGCGGACTTACAGGGTTCGGGACCCAGTACTTC,CASGLTGFGTQYF
once,TRBJ2-3,TRBV11-2,-,TGTGCCAGCAGCTTATGGGGCTTCGCAGATACGCAGTATTTT,CASSLWGFADTQYF
-,TRBJ2-2,TRBV18,-,TGTGCCAGCTCACCGTACATTAACACCGGGGAGCTGTTTTTT,CASSPYINTGELFF
-,TRBJ1-1,TRBV7-6,-,TGTGCCAGCAGCTTAGACGTGGGAGGGGCGCTGAACACTGAAGCTTTCTTT,CASSLDVGGALNTEAFF
-,TRBJ2-7,TRBV7-2,TRBD2,TGTGCCAGCAGCTCCACCCGAGGACTAGCGGGAGTTGGGGGATACGAGCAGTACTTC,CASSSTRGLAGVGGYEQYF
-,TRBJ1-2,TRBV3-1,TRBD1,TGTGCCAGCAGCCAACGGGACAGGGGGAGAGGCTACACCTTC,CASSQRDRGRGYTF
-,TRBJ1-1,TRBV10-3,-,TGTGCCATCAGTGATAGGGGGAGAAGGACTGAAGCTTTCTTT,CAISDRGRRTEAFF
-,TRBJ1-1,TRBV12-3/TRBV12-4,-,TGTGCCAGCAGCCCGCTAGGCGGGGCTCGGAACACTGAAGCTTTCTTT,CASSPLGGARNTEAFF
-,TRBJ2-3,TRBV11-2,TRBD1,TGTGCCAGCAGCCCGACAGGGCCTTTCACAGATACGCAGTATTTT,CASSPTGPFTDTQYF
-,TRBJ2-1,TRBV12-3/TRBV12-4,TRBD2,TGTGCCAGCAGCCCGACTAGCGGGGGAGTCAATGAGCAGTTCTTC,CASSPTSGGVNEQFF
-,TRBJ2-5,TRBV5-1,-,TGCGCCAGCAGCTTGGCGGGGAGACGACAAGAGACCCAGTACTTC,CASSLAGRRQETQYF
-,TRBJ1-1,TRBV18,-,TGTGCCAGCTCAAGACGGGACGGGAACACTGAAGCTTTCTTT,CASSRRDGNTEAFF
-,TRBJ1-3,TRBV27,-,TGTGCCAGCAGTTTACGCAGTATTGGAAACACCATATATTTT,CASSLRSIGNTIYF
-,TRBJ1-1,TRBV9,-,TGTGCCAGCAGCGCGGGGTATCTAGGGACTGAAGCTTTCTTT,CASSAGYLGTEAFF
-,TRBJ1-1,TRBV19,-,TGTGCCAGTACCCCCCGCGGGGGCTGGACTGAAGCTTTCTTT,CASTPRGGWTEAFF
-,TRBJ2-3,TRBV30,-,TGTGCCTGGAGTGTGCTTACAGATACGCAGTATTTT,CAWSVLTDTQYF
-,TRBJ1-2,TRBV20-1,-,TGCAGTGTCCTCGGTCGGGGTTCCTATGGCTACACCTTC,CSVLGRGSYGYTF
-,TRBJ2-7,TRBV5-6,TRBD2,TGTGCCAGCAGCTTGGCTAGCGGGGCCTCCTACGAGCAGTACTTC,CASSLASGASYEQYF
few,TRBJ2-3,TRBV7-9,-,TGTGCCAGCAGGGGGAGCACAGATACGCAGTATTTT,CASRGSTDTQYF
-,TRBJ2-7,TRBV3-1,TRBD2,TGTGCCAGCAGCCCCAACCCACCGCGGAGCGGGAGAGGCGAGCAGTACTTC,CASSPNPPRSGRGEQYF
once,TRBJ2-5,TRBV10-2,-,TGCGCCAGCAGTGAGGTTGGTGCGGAGACCCAGTACTTC,CASSEVGAETQYF
-,TRBJ1-3,TRBV20-1,-,TGCAGTGCTAGAGAGAGGAGTTTACCTGGAAACACCATATATTTT,CSARERSLPGNTIYF
-,TRBJ2-2,TRBV7-2,-,TGTGCCAGCAGCCCAGGGGGAGGTAGGAACACCGGGGAGCTGTTTTTT,CASSPGGGRNTGELFF
-,TRBJ2-7,TRBV6-1,TRBD1,TGTGCCAGCAGGGGACAGGGGTTCCAGCGGGGTTCCTACGAGCAGTACTTC,CASRGQGFQRGSYEQYF
-,TRBJ1-2,TRBV27,TRBD1,TGTGCCAGCAGTCCCCCCCCGGGACAGGGTGGTGGCTACACCTTC,CASSPPPGQGGGYTF
-,TRBJ2-3,TRBV3-1,-,TGTGCCAGCAGCCGAGAATGGAGTTCAGATACGCAGTATTTT,CASSREWSSDTQYF
-,TRBJ2-5,TRBV28,TRBD1,TGTGCCAGCAGTATAGGGGGCAGCAAGACCCAGTACTTC,CASSIGGSKTQYF
-,TRBJ2-1,TRBV27,TRBD2,TGTGCCAGCAGTTTATCACTAGCGGGAAGCTCCTACAATGAGCAGTTCTTC,CASSLSLAGSSYNEQFF
-,TRBJ2-5,TRBV11-2,-,TGTGCCAGCAGCTTCACCTTCGGGGAGACCCAGTACTTC,CASSFTFGETQYF
-,TRBJ2-7,TRBV28,-,TGTGCCAGCAAGAACTCCCCCTACGAGCAGTACTTC,CASKNSPYEQYF
-,TRBJ1-2,TRBV6-5,-,TGTGCCAGCAGTTACACCGCGCCAGCTAGGGGCTACACCTTC,CASSYTAPARGYTF
-,TRBJ2-5,TRBV9,-,TGTGCCAGCAGCGGAGGACCGGGACCTTCGGAGACCCAGTACTTC,CASSGGPGPSETQYF
-,TRBJ2-1,TRBV10-3,TRBD2,TGTGCCATCAGTGAGTCGGGGCGGCTAGCGGGCCGAACCGTCTACAATGAGCAGTTCTTC,CAISESGRLAGRTVYNEQFF
once,TRBJ2-5,TRBV5-4,-,TGTGCCAGCAGTATGATCGGGCGAATTCAAGAGACCCAGTACTTC,CASSMIGRIQETQYF
few,TRBJ1-1,TRBV18,-,TGTGCCAGCTCCAGGGACCAGAACACTGAAGCTTTCTTT,CASSRDQNTEAFF
-,TRBJ1-2,TRBV3-1,TRBD1,TGTGCCAGCAGCCCCCTCGGGACAGACTATGGCTACACCTTC,CASSPLGTDYGYTF
-,TRBJ2-2,TRBV7-6,TRBD2,TGTGCCAGCAGCCCCGGTCTCCGACTAGCGGGTGATACCACCGGGGAGCTGTTTTTT,CASSPGLRLAGDTTGELFF
-,TRBJ2-2,TRBV3-1,-,TGTGCCAGCTTGGGTTCCGAGAACACCGGGGAGCTGTTTTTT,CASLGSENTGELFF
-,TRBJ2-5,TRBV6-6,-,TGTGCCAGCAGTGCGCAGGACAGCCAAGAGACCCAGTACTTC,CASSAQDSQETQYF
-,TRBJ2-6,TRBV19,-,TGTGCCAGTAGTATCCGGATGACTAGTCCTTCTGGGGCCAACGTCCTGACTTTC,CASSIRMTSPSGANVLTF
-,TRBJ2-4,TRBV10-3,TRBD1,TGTGCCATCATGCGGCAGGGGGTTGGTGGGAACATTCAGTACTTC,CAIMRQGVGGNIQYF
-,TRBJ2-1,TRBV20-1,TRBD2,TGCAGTGCTTACACGGGGGGGTCGGACAATGAGCAGTTCTTC,CSAYTGGSDNEQFF
-,TRBJ1-1,TRBV19,-,TGTGCCAGTAGTAACACAGGGCGGGTAAAGACTGAAGCTTTCTTT,CASSNTGRVKTEAFF
-,TRBJ2-1,TRBV7-6,-,TGTGCCAGCAGCTTAGTAGACAGTGGCTATGAGCAGTTCTTC,CASSLVDSGYEQFF
-,TRBJ2-3,TRBV20-1,TRBD2,TGCAGTGCTAGCGTAGCGGGAGGGCCCCGAATGCAGTATTTT,CSASVAGGPRMQYF
-,TRBJ1-5,TRBV3-1,-,TGTGCCAGCAGCCAGAGGCAGGGTGGCAATCAGCCCCAGCATTTT,CASSQRQGGNQPQHF